Shown below are 17 T cell receptor beta chains from a single sample sequenced in a study of cytomegalovirus exposure and HLA in healthy donors. The PCR made use of 60 Vbeta and 13 Jbeta primers. Profiling relied on immunoSEQ multiplex PCR, and the TCRdb table lists in-frame clones only, not all of them. This sample has 85,000 to 95,000 clones; approximately 63% occur once, and the top ten carry around 6.5%. What was sequenced was PBMCs. These receptors originate from a woman aged 25 to 39 in good health and CMV-seronegative.

The J gene is TRBJ2-3, the V gene TRBV6-1; TRBD1 aligns across 7 bases. This CDR3 comprises 15 residues. Losses at the gene ends were 0 bases for V and 4 bases for J; bases not matched to a gene: 4. Looked up from germline, CDR1 is MNHNS and CDR2 is SASEGT. This CDR3 reads CASSEAHDRADTQYF. The CDR3 nucleotides are TGTGCCAGCAGTGAAGCGCATGACAGGGCAGATACGCAGTATTTT.

The J gene is TRBJ1-1, the V gene TRBV7-6; unclear D gene. The germline CDR1 and CDR2 sequences are SGHVS and FNYEAQ. The CDR3 sequence is 12 residues long. Between the trimmed V and J ends, which lost 5 bases and 8 bases, there was a span of 12 bases. In DNA form, the CDR3 reads TGTGCCAGCAGCGGACTAGCGGGGGAAGCTTTCTTT. Protein: CASSGLAGEAFF.

V is TRBV10-2 and J is TRBJ1-5, with 7 bases lining up with TRBD1. Germline CDR1 is WSHSY and CDR2 is SAAADI. Trimming cost V 6 bases and J 6 bases; bases outside gene matches: 5. The CDR3 spans 13 residues. The CDR3 DNA sequence: TGCGCCAGCAGGGACAGGATGGGTCAGCCCCAGCATTTT. It encodes CASRDRMGQPQHF.

The chain is built from TRBV9 and TRBJ1-6, with TRBD1 identical over 7 bases. From germline, CDR1 is SGDLS and CDR2 YYNGEE. V dropped 3 bases and J dropped 9; count of bases not matched to a gene: 9. CDR3 size: 15 residues. CDR3 amino acids: CASSARGTVRSPLHF. Here the CDR3 DNA reads TGTGCCAGCAGCGCTAGAGGGACAGTACGTTCACCCCTCCACTTT. Supplemented by reference TRBV9 and TRBJ1-6, the full variable domain reads DSGVTQTPKHLITATGQRVTLRCSPRSGDLSVYWYQQSLDQGLQFLIQYYNGEERAKGNILERFSAQQFPDLHSELNLSSLELGDSALYFCASSARGTVRSPLHFGNGTRLTVT.

V is TRBV28 and J is TRBJ1-2; TRBD1 aligns across 11 bases. Per germline, CDR1 MDHEN and CDR2 SYDVKM. After removal of 3 bases from V and 5 bases from J, the junction contained 5 bases not matched to a gene. The CDR3 consists of 15 residues. CDR3 amino acids: CASSFPGTGGYGYTF. The CDR3 DNA reads TGTGCCAGCAGTTTCCCCGGGACAGGGGGGTATGGCTACACCTTC.

This chain links TRBV18 with TRBJ2-5; TRBD1 aligns across 10 bases. In germline, CDR1 is KGHSH, CDR2 LQKENI. After removal of 3 bases from V and 4 bases from J, the junction contained 5 bases not matched to a gene. The CDR3 is 15 amino acids. The CDR3 is CASSPSDRGRETQYF. The CDR3 bases are TGTGCCAGCTCACCGTCCGACAGGGGGCGAGAGACCCAGTACTTC.

The CDR3 loop is CASGAMTYEQYF. The CDR3 DNA is TGTGCCAGCGGAGCGATGACCTACGAGCAGTACTTC. V is TRBV7-2 and J is TRBJ2-7; D not resolved. Germline lookup yields CDR1 SGHTA and CDR2 FQGNSA. CDR3 length equals 12 residues. V lost 8 bases to trimming and J lost 2 bases, with 10 bases between them.

V and J are TRBV27 and TRBJ2-7, with a possible D match to TRBD1 (7 bases). Germline lookup yields CDR1 MNHEY and CDR2 SMNVEV (reference sequence). The CDR3 extends over 15 amino acids. The germline V and J ends were trimmed by 6 bases and 2 bases, with 17 bases remaining between them. The CDR3 protein is CASSTVQGGPYEQYF. As DNA, the CDR3 is TGTGCCAGCAGCACAGTCCAGGGGGGCCCCTACGAGCAGTACTTC.

This rearrangement joins TRBV7-3 to TRBJ2-7; possibly TRBD1 for D (6 bases). The length of the CDR3 is 14 residues. V was clipped by 3 bases and J by 0 bases, with 9 bases between them. Germline-derived CDR1 and CDR2 are SGHTA and FQGTGA. The CDR3 reads CASSFTGSSYEQYF. For the CDR3, the DNA is TGTGCCAGCAGCTTCACAGGGAGCTCCTACGAGCAGTACTTC.

The chain has TRBV7-2 and TRBJ1-3; 8 bases line up with TRBD1. V was pared by 3 bases and J by 0 bases, with 4 bases of the junction left unmatched. Germline V gene lookup returns CDR1 SGHTA and CDR2 FQGNSA. The CDR3 loop spans 16 amino acids. This CDR3 is CASSLGQVSSGNTIYF. CDR3 nucleotides: TGTGCCAGCAGCTTGGGACAGGTTAGCTCTGGAAACACCATATATTTT.

The chain employs TRBV19 and TRBJ2-2; weak D call: TRBD2 (6 bases). Looked up from germline, CDR1 is LNHDA and CDR2 is SQIVND (reference sequence). CDR3 length: 13 amino acids. With 7 bases removed from V and 7 bases from J, the gap between germline ends came to 13 bases. The CDR3 here is CASTAGGVGELFF. The CDR3, as DNA: TGTGCCAGTACCGCCGGAGGGGTCGGGGAGCTGTTTTTT.

The CDR3 bases are TGTGCCAGCAGTTATTCTTTCGGCAATGAGCAGTTCTTC. Protein product: CASSYSFGNEQFF. The rearrangement uses TRBV6-5 and TRBJ2-1; no clear D gene. Trimming pared 3 bases from V and 6 bases from J, leaving 9 bases between. In germline, CDR1 is MNHEY, CDR2 SVGAGI. The CDR3 runs to 13 residues.

J is TRBJ1-4 and V is TRBV7-8; 8 bases are shared with TRBD1. Trimming took 5 bases from V and 4 from J; bases not matched to a gene: 9. In germline, CDR1 is SGHVS, CDR2 FQNEAQ. This CDR3 has 16 residues. This CDR3 is CASSTPRGLRNEKLFF. The DNA of the CDR3 is TGTGCCAGCAGCACACCCAGGGGGCTACGTAATGAAAAACTGTTTTTT.

The genes are TRBV5-4 and TRBJ2-3; D is perhaps TRBD1 (7 bases). The CDR3 is made up of 15 amino acids. The V and J ends lost 4 bases and 5 bases respectively, with 17 bases between them. CDR1 is SGHNT and CDR2 is YYREEE in the germline V gene (reference sequence). The CDR3 DNA reads TGTGCCAGCAGCGGGGGCGGACAGGAGGGAGATACGCAGTATTTT. Its translation: CASSGGGQEGDTQYF.

The gene calls are TRBV7-2 and TRBJ1-2, with D possibly matching TRBD1 (6 bases). V gave up 5 bases and J gave up 5 bases, with 18 bases separating them. The CDR3 totals 15 residues. Germline CDR1 reads SGHTA; CDR2 reads FQGNSA. CDR3 loop: CASSVNRATIYGYTF. Written as DNA, the CDR3 is TGTGCCAGCAGCGTAAACAGGGCAACCATATATGGCTACACCTTC.

V gene TRBV2 combines with J gene TRBJ2-3, with 7 bases that match TRBD2. The trim removed 3 bases at V and 0 bases at J, leaving 3 bases unmatched. Germline-derived CDR1 and CDR2 are SNHLY and FYNNEI. The CDR3 is made up of 15 amino acids. The CDR3 DNA reads TGTGCCAGCAGTGAGGGTAGCGGGAGCACAGATACGCAGTATTTT. Translated, it gives CASSEGSGSTDTQYF.

V usage is TRBV28 and J usage is TRBJ1-4, with 7 bases matching TRBD1. This CDR3 has 16 amino acids. After removal of 2 bases from V and 5 bases from J, the junction contained 8 bases not matched to a gene. Germline-derived CDR1 and CDR2 are MDHEN and SYDVKM. The CDR3 reads CASSLPLQGLNEKLFF. In DNA form, the CDR3 reads TGTGCCAGCAGTTTACCCCTACAGGGGCTAAATGAAAAACTGTTTTTT. The full variable domain, rest sourced from reference TRBV28 and TRBJ1-4, is DVKVTQSSRYLVKRTGEKVFLECVQDMDHENMFWYRQDPGLGLRLIYFSYDVKMKEKGDIPEGYSVSREKKERFSLILESASTNQTSMYLCASSLPLQGLNEKLFFGSGTQLSVL.